The entry below describes one TCR beta chain. This record comes from a study of blood T cell repertoires in COVID-19. Study-wide context: PBMCs, B-cell-depleted T cells, or T cells were the source of the cDNA or gDNA that made up the material.

Only in-frame clones appear in the TCRdb table, and some are missing; sequencing was by immunoSEQ multiplex PCR. This sample yields more than 200,000 clones, of which 70% to 85% are seen a single time; about 5.3% belongs to the top ten. The CDR3 loop spans 11 amino acids. Germline V gene sequence: CDR1 DFQATT, CDR2 SNEGSKA (reference sequence). V lost 6 bases and J lost 9, with 14 bases in between. This clonotype originated in a woman of 80 years or more with active or convalescent COVID-19. The J gene is TRBJ1-1, the V gene TRBV20-1; unclear D gene. Sequences were obtained from peripheral blood. The CDR3 sequence is CSAPGGVKAFF. The CDR3 nucleotides read TGCAGTGCCCCCGGTGGAGTTAAAGCTTTCTTT.